The present TCR beta chain was sequenced within a study of blood T cell repertoires in COVID-19. Study overall: Whether acute or convalescent, the COVID-19 samples came from the United States, Italy and Spain. Sources were T cells, B-cell-depleted T cells, or PBMCs; the material itself was cDNA or gDNA.

In the authors' workflow: Amplification from reference gene primers served as the basis for estimated nucleated cell counts. The table came from immunoSEQ multiplex PCR; TCRdb's copy has only in-frame clones and leaves some out. Clone size and the V and J calls come from that table; the DNA yielded D and trimming. The sample holds some 160,000 clones, about nine tenths seen once. The CDR3 consists of 12 residues. Deletions cut 6 bases from V and 7 bases from J, with 12 bases between. This sequence was found in a man between 18 and 29 years old with acute or convalescent COVID-19. The rearrangement joins TRBV12-3 or TRBV12-4 to TRBJ1-2; D possibly corresponds to TRBD1 (5 bases). The sample comprised peripheral blood. DNA for the CDR3: TGTGCCAGCAGAAGGGGTTGGGGTGGCTACACCTTC. It yields the protein CASRRGWGGYTF.